The 29 T cell receptor beta chains in this list originate from one sample, sequenced in a study of T cell responses to AZD1222 COVID-19 vaccine. This table comes from immunoSEQ multiplex PCR, and its TCRdb copy is limited to in-frame clones, with some not included. The table records 70,000 or so clones, about four fifths of them present only once. This sample comprised peripheral blood, obtained 28 days after the second AZD1222 dose. These receptors were collected from an adult who received the AZD1222 COVID-19 vaccine.

The chain uses TRBV29-1 and TRBJ1-1; possible D gene TRBD1, 5 bases. Trimming took off 4 bases at V and 0 bases at J, with 6 bases between the two ends. Germline V CDR1 and CDR2: SQVTM, ANQGSEA. This CDR3 contains 12 residues. CDR3: CSVGGVNTEAFF. The CDR3 nucleotides read TGCAGCGTTGGGGGGGTGAACACTGAAGCTTTCTTT.

This clone is medium-sized within its sample. V and J are TRBV6-1 and TRBJ2-1; TRBD1 agrees at 8 bases. The CDR3 extends over 14 amino acids. The V gene end was trimmed by 2 bases and the J gene end by 8 bases; junction bases not matched to a gene: 5. The germline gives CDR1 MNHNS, CDR2 SASEGT. The CDR3 reads CASSERTGLDEQFF. The CDR3 nucleotides read TGTGCCAGCAGTGAAAGGACAGGGCTGGATGAGCAGTTCTTC.

This clone appeared a few times. The rearrangement uses TRBV5-1 and TRBJ1-4, with TRBD1 matching over 8 bases. The CDR3 has 15 residues. Looked up from germline, CDR1 is SGHRS and CDR2 is YFSETQ. The trim removed 8 bases at V and 0 bases at J, leaving 6 bases unmatched. The CDR3 is CASSPGGATNEKLFF. The CDR3 DNA reads as TGCGCCAGTTCCCCAGGGGGCGCAACTAATGAAAAACTGTTTTTT.

This chain links TRBV4-2 with TRBJ1-1; D gene unclear. The CDR3 consists of 16 residues. V gave up 1 base and J gave up 5 bases, with 17 bases separating them. CDR1 and CDR2 (germline): LGHNA, YNFKEQ. CDR3 residues: CASSQVGLQGGTEAFF. The DNA for the CDR3 is TGTGCCAGCAGCCAAGTGGGTTTACAAGGCGGGACTGAAGCTTTCTTT.

The V and J genes are TRBV19 and TRBJ2-7, with 10 bases that match TRBD1. This CDR3 is built from 14 residues. With V trimmed by 4 bases and J by 2 bases, 2 bases remained unmatched. The germline V gene encodes CDR1 LNHDA and CDR2 SQIVND (reference sequence). CDR3 protein: CASSRGQGTYEQYF. The CDR3 bases are TGTGCCAGTAGTAGGGGACAGGGGACCTACGAGCAGTACTTC.

This clone was counted once. V gene TRBV30 combines with J gene TRBJ1-6; D perhaps matches TRBD1 (5 bases). CDR3 size: 16 residues. Trimming took off 5 bases at V and 5 bases at J, with 19 bases between the two ends. Germline assignment: CDR1 GTSNPN and CDR2 SVGIG (reference sequence). The CDR3 region is CAWSLGGYRNNSPLHF. DNA for the CDR3: TGTGCCTGGTCGTTGGGGGGATACAGAAATAATTCACCCCTCCACTTT.

The chain has TRBV7-6 and TRBJ1-4; no reliable D call. The V and J ends lost 2 bases and 7 bases respectively, with 17 bases between them. From germline, CDR1 is SGHVS and CDR2 FNYEAQ. The length of the CDR3 is 16 residues. CDR3 in amino acids: CASSLSAGRVGEKLFF. CDR3 nucleotides: TGTGCCAGCAGCTTATCTGCAGGCCGGGTGGGTGAAAAACTGTTTTTT.

This clone was seen more than once but under ten times. The chain joins TRBV11-1 to TRBJ2-7; the D gene could be TRBD1 or TRBD2 (6 bases each). The V and J ends lost 2 bases and 3 bases respectively, with 14 bases between them. The CDR3 has 15 residues. In germline, CDR1 is SGHAT, CDR2 FQDESV (reference sequence). CDR3 nucleotides: TGTGCCAGCAGCTTATATGCGGAGGGGGGCTACGAGCAGTACTTC. Residues: CASSLYAEGGYEQYF.

This chain uses TRBV27 with TRBJ1-1; D is undetermined. V lost 7 bases to trimming and J lost 2 bases, with 14 bases between them. The CDR3 is made up of 14 amino acids. Germline loops: CDR1 MNHEY, CDR2 SMNVEV (reference sequence). In nucleotides, the CDR3 is TGTGCCAGCACCCCCCGGGGTCCTAACACTGAAGCTTTCTTT. The encoded protein is CASTPRGPNTEAFF.

The gene calls are TRBV2 and TRBJ1-5, with D possibly being TRBD1 (5 bases). The V gene lost 3 bases and the J gene lost 6 bases, with 12 bases spanning the gap. The CDR3 is 14 amino acids. Germline V gene lookup returns CDR1 SNHLY and CDR2 FYNNEI. Here the CDR3 DNA reads TGTGCCAGCAGTGAGGGCAGGGAAGCTCAGCCCCAGCATTTT. Translated: CASSEGREAQPQHF.

This chain uses TRBV19 with TRBJ2-7; 11 nucleotides match TRBD2. Per germline, CDR1 LNHDA and CDR2 SQIVND (reference sequence). CDR3 length equals 16 residues. V lost 3 bases, J lost 5 bases, and 9 bases stayed unmatched. The CDR3 bases are TGTGCCAGTAGTATCCCAAGGCTAGCGGGGGGCGACGAGCAGTACTTC. Amino acids: CASSIPRLAGGDEQYF.

This chain links TRBV30 with TRBJ1-1; D remains unclear. The CDR3 is made up of 11 amino acids. Germline lookup yields CDR1 GTSNPN and CDR2 SVGIG (reference sequence). V dropped 1 base and J dropped 5 bases, with 5 bases sitting between them. This CDR3 reads CAWSAITEAFF. CDR3 sequence (DNA): TGTGCCTGGAGTGCGATTACTGAAGCTTTCTTT.

The chain combines TRBV27 with TRBJ1-2; TRBD1 might be the D (5 bases). Trimming stripped 8 bases from V and 3 bases from J, with 22 bases between. CDR1 and CDR2 (germline): MNHEY, SMNVEV (reference sequence). CDR3 length: 16 amino acids. The CDR3, as DNA: TGTGCCAGCCGGAGCTCAGGGAGCAGGGTCTACTATGGCTACACCTTC. It encodes CASRSSGSRVYYGYTF.

The CDR3 spells CASSLAGRETQYF. The CDR3 DNA follows: TGTGCCAGCAGCCTTGCGGGGCGAGAGACCCAGTACTTC. This chain uses TRBV6-5 with TRBJ2-5; D is possibly TRBD2 (6 bases). The germline gives CDR1 MNHEY, CDR2 SVGAGI. CDR3 length equals 13 residues. V lost 6 bases and J lost 4, with 12 bases in between.

The genes are TRBV5-1 and TRBJ1-2; possible D gene TRBD1, 5 bases. The V end lost 4 bases, the J end lost 8 bases, and 24 bases lay between the germline ends. Per germline, CDR1 SGHRS and CDR2 YFSETQ. This CDR3 comprises 16 residues. The CDR3 coding sequence is TGCGCCAGCAGCCCGAGGATATCAGGGAGCGAGGGGGGCTACACCTTC. Translated, it gives CASSPRISGSEGGYTF.

This chain links TRBV9 with TRBJ2-1; 8 bases align to TRBD2. Germline CDR1 is SGDLS and CDR2 is YYNGEE. The CDR3 sequence is 16 residues long. V lost 0 bases to trimming and J lost 7 bases; unmatched junction nucleotides: 9. CDR3 nucleotides: TGTGCCAGCAGCGTAGCTGGCGGGGGGAATCGGAATGAGCAGTTCTTC. Amino acids: CASSVAGGGNRNEQFF.

This chain connects TRBV11-2 to TRBJ1-2; no clear D. Germline assignment: CDR1 SGHAT and CDR2 FQNNGV. The ends were cut back, 5 bases at V and 8 bases at J, with 18 bases in the middle. There are 14 residues in the CDR3. In DNA, the CDR3 is TGTGCCAGCAGCCCCGATCCCTGGTCCAGGGGCTACACCTTC. Translating gives CASSPDPWSRGYTF.

This chain joins TRBV5-1 and TRBJ2-7; weak D call: TRBD2 (5 bases). The germline CDR1 and CDR2 sequences are SGHRS and YFSETQ. The CDR3 loop spans 15 amino acids. Trimming removed 1 base at V and 1 base at J, with 12 bases between. For the CDR3, the DNA is TGCGCCAGCAGCTTGTCGGGATCCCGTTCCTACGAGCAGTACTTC. Translating gives CASSLSGSRSYEQYF.

In this sample, this clone turned up a few times. V and J are TRBV24-1 and TRBJ2-1; TRBD1 is a possible D gene (5 bases). Trimming took 2 bases from V and 7 from J, leaving 11 bases between them. This CDR3 has 14 amino acids. Germline V gene sequence: CDR1 KGHDR, CDR2 SFDVKD. The DNA of the CDR3 is TGTGCCACCAGTGATTGGCAGGGATGGAATGAGCAGTTCTTC. It yields the protein CATSDWQGWNEQFF.

This clone appeared a few times. The genes are TRBV19 and TRBJ1-1; 9 positions match TRBD1. The V segment lost 1 base and the J segment 6 bases; nucleotides outside the gene matches: 0. This CDR3 has 13 amino acids. The V gene's germline CDR1 is LNHDA and CDR2 SQIVND (reference sequence). The CDR3 sequence is CASSIGQGAEAFF. In nucleotides, the CDR3 is TGTGCCAGTAGTATAGGACAGGGGGCTGAAGCTTTCTTT.

The rearrangement uses TRBV2 and TRBJ2-7; 7 bases align to TRBD1. The ends lost 7 bases at V and 1 base at J; junction bases unmatched: 10. The CDR3 runs 15 residues. Germline V gives CDR1 SNHLY, CDR2 FYNNEI. DNA of the CDR3: TGTGCCAGCAATACAAGGGGGCGCGGGTCCTACGAGCAGTACTTC. This encodes CASNTRGRGSYEQYF.

This sequence joins TRBV10-3 and TRBJ2-3, with TRBD2 matching over 14 bases. Germline assignment: CDR1 ENHRY and CDR2 SYGVKD. The CDR3 runs 16 residues. After removal of 5 bases from V and 0 bases from J, the junction contained 1 base not matched to a gene. The CDR3 nucleotides read TGTGCCATCAGTTGGACTAGCGGGGGGAGCACAGATACGCAGTATTTT. Translating gives CAISWTSGGSTDTQYF.

The chain couples TRBV19 to TRBJ1-6, with 7 bases aligning to TRBD1. J lost 3 bases, V lost 9 bases, and 11 bases had no gene match. Germline V gives CDR1 LNHDA, CDR2 SQIVND (reference sequence). The CDR3 totals 16 residues. CDR3 sequence (DNA): TGTGCCAGAGCCCCGCACCGGGACAGCTATAATTCACCCCTCCACTTT. This translates into CARAPHRDSYNSPLHF.

The rearrangement uses TRBV6-6 and TRBJ1-5; 8 positions agree with TRBD1. Trimming cost V 5 bases and J 6 bases; bases outside gene matches: 6. The germline CDR1 and CDR2 sequences are MNHNY and SVGAGI (reference sequence). The CDR3 consists of 14 residues. The CDR3 nucleotides read TGTGCCAGCAGTCTGCAGGGGGCGGCTCAGCCCCAGCATTTT. Residues: CASSLQGAAQPQHF.

This chain uses TRBV9 with TRBJ2-5; the match to TRBD1 covers 9 bases. The CDR3 sequence is 18 residues long. Trimming cost V 2 bases and J 5 bases; bases outside gene matches: 16. The germline gives CDR1 SGDLS, CDR2 YYNGEE. In nucleotides, the CDR3 is TGTGCCAGCAGCGTCGCGGGGACAGGGAACGGATTTTTGGAGACCCAGTACTTC. Amino acid sequence: CASSVAGTGNGFLETQYF.

This clone was detected a few times. The chain recombines TRBV7-2 with TRBJ1-5; no clear D gene. The V end was cut by 1 base, the J end by 0 bases, with 10 bases between. The CDR3 covers 16 residues. Germline CDR1 reads SGHTA; CDR2 reads FQGNSA. The CDR3, as DNA: TGTGCCAGCAGCTTAGTCGGCTCCAATAGCAATCAGCCCCAGCATTTT. It is translated as CASSLVGSNSNQPQHF.

V is TRBV6-2 or TRBV6-3 and J is TRBJ1-1; D gene ambiguous. V gave up 2 bases and J gave up 6 bases, with 10 bases separating them. CDR1 and CDR2 (germline): MNHEY, SVGEGT. The CDR3 extends over 13 amino acids. CDR3 region: CASSYTLGAEAFF. The CDR3 region has the DNA TGTGCCAGCAGTTACACTCTCGGCGCTGAAGCTTTCTTT.

This chain joins TRBV15 and TRBJ2-2; D unclear. Deletions cut 8 bases from V and 4 bases from J, with 14 bases between. This CDR3 spans 14 amino acids. Germline CDR1 is LNHNV and CDR2 is YYDKDF (reference sequence). The CDR3 reads CATSPEQITGELFF. The CDR3 nucleotides are TGTGCCACCTCCCCTGAACAGATCACCGGGGAGCTGTTTTTT.

This rearrangement joins TRBV11-2 to TRBJ2-5, with 9 nucleotides matching TRBD1. This CDR3 is built from 15 residues. J was trimmed by 6 bases and V by 6 bases; bases with no gene match: 11. Germline V gene data show CDR1 as SGHAT and CDR2 as FQNNGV. CDR3: CASSFSGTGLKTQYF. The CDR3, as DNA: TGTGCCAGCAGTTTCTCCGGGACAGGGTTAAAGACCCAGTACTTC.